This TCR beta chain originates from a study of cytomegalovirus exposure and HLA in healthy donors. Sampled while nominally healthy, donors likely had unrecorded immune exposures. Study-wide results and caveats: Earlier analysis looked at TCR beta V segments, and most were productive about 87% or about 30% of the time. Some 17,000 TCR beta sequences were associated with HLA alleles at 0.05 false discovery rate in a later analysis. Later analysis identified several of the most significant clusters that appeared linked to common viral pathogens.

As to this clone: The antigen is not known.

The PCR had 60 Vbeta and 13 Jbeta primers. Sequencing was performed with immunoSEQ multiplex PCR; in TCRdb, only in-frame clones are kept and a portion is missing. The table lists roughly 43,000 clones. The sequenced sample consisted of PBMCs. The clonotype was recovered from a middle-aged woman in good health and CMV-seronegative.

CDR3 sequence reads: CASSSGSKLRGINGYTF. The CDR3 nucleotides read TGCGCCAGCAGCTCAGGGTCTAAATTGAGGGGGATTAATGGCTACACCTTC. The V gene is TRBV5-1, the J gene TRBJ1-2; tentatively, D is TRBD1 (6 bases). The CDR3 has 17 residues. Germline-derived CDR1 and CDR2 are SGHRS and YFSETQ. V lost 3 bases and J 6 bases, leaving 24 bases between the germline ends.